The clone carrying this TCR beta chain was picked up many times. Antigen specificity is unknown. The entry originates in a study of Graves' ophthalmopathy and Graves' hyperthyroidism. General observations from the study: The majority of expanded thyroid clonotypes above 0.001 frequency also occurred in blood.

Trimming shortened V by 4 bases and J by 7 bases, and 17 bases separated the two germline ends. This CDR3 is 15 amino acids long. Germline-derived CDR1 and CDR2 are SGHVS and FQNEAQ. Amplifying from RNA transcripts, the study obtained TCR beta CDR3 regions. The authors performed first-round RT-PCR with HTBI primers and then a second-round multiplex PCR. TCRdb reanalysed the multiplex PCR reads using MiXCR and keeps one entry per CDR3 protein. The sample gives fewer than 250,000 distinct CDR3 sequences, 29% of which show up once; about 9.3% is in the top ten. Ophthalmopathy in the donors was of moderate-to-severe activity, with CAS ≥3, NOSPECS ≥4 and duration under 3 months.

The sequencing input was peripheral blood. This TCR derives from a man aged 45 to 65 with Graves' ophthalmopathy. V gene TRBV7-8 combines with J gene TRBJ1-5, with D unclear. CDR3 DNA sequence: TGTGCCAGCAGCTCGACGGGAGATTCCACCCAGCCCCAGCATTTT. This translates into CASSSTGDSTQPQHF.